This T cell receptor (beta chain) was obtained from a study of blood T cell repertoires in COVID-19. Overall study: Whether acute or convalescent, the COVID-19 samples came from the United States, Italy and Spain.

In the study's own analysis: Reference gene primer amplification gave estimated nucleated cell counts. Some clones are missing from TCRdb's copy, which holds only in-frame ones; the method was immunoSEQ multiplex PCR. V, J and clone size are those of that table, while D and trimming were read from the DNA. The sample lists about 360,000 clones, around 87% occurring once. Germline loops: CDR1 SGHNT, CDR2 YENEEA. Germline trimming cut 4 bases from V and 3 bases from J; bases unmatched to any gene: 3. The CDR3 length is 15 residues. Participants were aged about 18 to 100 years from around 25 US areas. Two negative PCRs, clearance, or symptom resolution characterized the recovered Cohort 3 donors.

This TCR came from a man aged 30 to 39 who had recovered from COVID-19. The chain carries TRBV11-3 and TRBJ2-2; 9 bases match TRBD1. Material for sequencing was PBMCs or T cells enriched from blood (not recorded which). CDR3 residues: CASSSGQGHTGELFF. CDR3 nucleotides: TGTGCCAGCAGCTCCGGACAGGGGCACACCGGGGAGCTGTTTTTT.